This T cell receptor beta chain was identified during a study of blood T cell repertoires in COVID-19. Across the study: Whether acute or convalescent, the COVID-19 samples came from the United States, Italy and Spain.

The CDR3 consists of 14 residues. Germline V gene data show CDR1 as MDHEN and CDR2 as SYDVKM. V was pared by 4 bases and J by 4 bases, with 13 bases between. Generated by immunoSEQ multiplex PCR, the TCRdb table keeps only in-frame clones and is missing some. There are roughly 190,000 clones in the sample; 82% occur only once, and around 8% lies in the top ten. Sample: peripheral blood. This chain joins TRBV28 and TRBJ1-2; TRBD1 might be the D (6 bases). This clonotype was sampled from a woman aged 55 to 70 with COVID-19, enrolled during active disease. The CDR3 DNA is TGTGCCAGCAGTTCACAGGGTCTCGGCTATGGCTACACCTTC. Protein sequence: CASSSQGLGYGYTF.